The 22 T cell receptor beta chains below all came from one sample that was sequenced in a study of cytomegalovirus exposure and HLA in healthy donors. This PCR relied on a set of 60 Vbeta primers and 13 Jbeta primers. Generated by immunoSEQ multiplex PCR, the TCRdb table keeps only in-frame clones and is missing some. The profile shows 160,000 or so clones, over 60% of them singletons. Material for sequencing was PBMCs. All receptors derive from a woman between 40 and 55 years old in good health and CMV-seronegative.

The chain carries TRBV25-1 and TRBJ2-7; TRBD2 aligns across 8 bases. With V trimmed by 7 bases and J by 5 bases, 7 bases remained unmatched. Germline CDR1 MGHDK, CDR2 SYGVNS. There are 13 residues in the CDR3. In DNA, the CDR3 is TGTGCCAGCACACGGGGGGGTTCGGACGAGCAGTACTTC. Translation gives CASTRGGSDEQYF.

This clone has a single count. The chain employs TRBV2 and TRBJ2-3; 10 bases align to TRBD2. In germline, CDR1 is SNHLY, CDR2 FYNNEI. The CDR3 sequence is 16 residues long. Trimming cost V 1 base and J 4 bases; bases outside gene matches: 5. The CDR3, as DNA: TGTGCCAGCAGTGAAGGCCTAGCGGGGGCGGCAGATACGCAGTATTTT. Amino acid sequence: CASSEGLAGAADTQYF.

The chain is built from TRBV6-6 and TRBJ1-2, with D possibly being TRBD1 (5 bases). This CDR3 comprises 14 residues. The V end was cut by 2 bases, the J end by 3 bases, with 10 bases between. Germline values: CDR1 MNHNY, CDR2 SVGAGI (reference sequence). This CDR3 is CASSYMGGDYGYTF. The CDR3 nucleotides are TGTGCCAGCAGTTACATGGGGGGTGACTATGGCTACACCTTC.

CDR3 coding DNA: TGTGCCAGCAGCGCTACGGGGGGAGGCTTGGATACGCAGTATTTT. Residues: CASSATGGGLDTQYF. The chain joins TRBV9 to TRBJ2-3; 7 bases are shared with TRBD2. The CDR3 extends over 15 amino acids. Unmatched junction bases numbered 10, after V lost 3 bases and J lost 6 bases. Germline values: CDR1 SGDLS, CDR2 YYNGEE. Full variable domain (remainder filled in from reference TRBV9 and TRBJ2-3): DSGVTQTPKHLITATGQRVTLRCSPRSGDLSVYWYQQSLDQGLQFLIQYYNGEERAKGNILERFSAQQFPDLHSELNLSSLELGDSALYFCASSATGGGLDTQYFGPGTRLTVL.

In this sample, this clone turned up once. The J gene is TRBJ2-7, the V gene TRBV6-1, with a possible D match to TRBD1 (7 bases). This CDR3 has 15 residues. The V end was cut by 3 bases, the J end by 2 bases, with 14 bases between. CDR1 and CDR2 (germline): MNHNS, SASEGT. In DNA form, the CDR3 reads TGTGCCAGCAGTGAGGAGGGGGCGACCCCCTACGAGCAGTACTTC. This encodes CASSEEGATPYEQYF.

V and J are TRBV11-2 and TRBJ2-5, with D unresolved. Trimming took off 3 bases at V and 2 bases at J, with 7 bases between the two ends. Germline V CDR1 and CDR2: SGHAT, FQNNGV. The CDR3 is made up of 13 amino acids. CDR3 nucleotide sequence: TGTGCCAGCAGCTTTATGTCTCAAGAGACCCAGTACTTC. This gives the protein CASSFMSQETQYF.

This clone was observed a handful of times. The chain employs TRBV27 and TRBJ2-7; D is perhaps TRBD2 (5 bases). Germline CDR1 and CDR2: MNHEY and SMNVEV (reference sequence). Trimming took off 5 bases at V and 2 bases at J, with 10 bases between the two ends. This CDR3 has 13 residues. CDR3 sequence reads: CASSPGVTYEQYF. CDR3 sequence (DNA): TGTGCCAGCAGTCCCGGGGTTACCTACGAGCAGTACTTC.

As for this clone: An end of the junction differs from the germline gene, which may be a read error. The chain combines TRBV5-6 with TRBJ2-2; TRBD2 is a possible D gene (6 bases). Germline V gene data show CDR1 as SGHDT and CDR2 as YYEEEE. This CDR3 region has 16 residues. DNA for the CDR3: TGTGCCAGCAGCTTGTATTTTGGGGGGAACACCGGGGGGCTGTTTTTT. This encodes CASSLYFGGNTGGLFF.

The chain uses TRBV5-1 and TRBJ1-6; no reliable D call. Germline assignment: CDR1 SGHRS and CDR2 YFSETQ. Trimming stripped 2 bases from V and 5 bases from J, with 14 bases between. The CDR3 sequence is 16 residues long. CDR3 in DNA: TGCGCCAGCAGCTTACAGCCTTTCTCAGATAATTCACCCCTCCACTTT. The encoded protein is CASSLQPFSDNSPLHF.

V usage is TRBV5-4 and J usage is TRBJ2-3, with D hard to call. This CDR3 has 13 residues. V was clipped by 1 base and J by 6 bases, with 9 bases between them. In germline, CDR1 is SGHNT, CDR2 YYREEE (reference sequence). CDR3 DNA sequence: TGTGCCAGCAGCTTGCCCAGTAAGGATACGCAGTATTTT. This codes for CASSLPSKDTQYF.

This clone was counted between two and nine times. The rearrangement uses TRBV27 and TRBJ2-7; 8 nucleotides align to TRBD2. The CDR3 runs 13 residues. Germline V CDR1 and CDR2: MNHEY, SMNVEV (reference sequence). The V segment lost 6 bases and the J segment 2 bases; nucleotides outside the gene matches: 3. CDR3 residues: CASSLAGPYEQYF. CDR3 DNA sequence: TGTGCCAGCAGCCTAGCGGGCCCCTACGAGCAGTACTTC.

The rearrangement uses TRBV28 and TRBJ2-5, with 10 bases that match TRBD1. The end of the DNA is better explained by TRBJ2-7, so the J call may be wrong. The CDR3 spans 15 residues. CDR1 MDHEN and CDR2 SYDVKM come from the germline V gene. CDR3 bases: TGTGCCAGCAGGTCCGAAGGGACAGGGGTCCACGAGCAGTACTTC. Residues: CASRSEGTGVHEQYF.

This rearrangement joins TRBV7-9 to TRBJ2-7; D is unresolved. CDR1 SEHNR and CDR2 FQNEAQ come from the germline V gene (reference sequence). V lost 10 bases to trimming and J lost 0 bases, with 10 bases between them. The CDR3 spans 12 residues. The CDR3 protein is CATDTSSYEQYF. CDR3 nucleotide sequence: TGTGCCACCGACACCTCCTCCTACGAGCAGTACTTC.

V is TRBV5-1 and J is TRBJ2-7; TRBD2 matches 7 bases. The CDR3 is made up of 14 amino acids. After removal of 6 bases from V and 2 bases from J, the junction contained 8 bases not matched to a gene. Germline values: CDR1 SGHRS, CDR2 YFSETQ. The CDR3: CASNRAGSPYEQYF. In DNA form, the CDR3 reads TGCGCCAGCAATAGAGCGGGGAGCCCCTACGAGCAGTACTTC.

The chain uses TRBV15 and TRBJ2-1; 9 bases fit TRBD1. Germline lookup yields CDR1 LNHNV and CDR2 YYDKDF (reference sequence). CDR3 length equals 15 residues. The junction had 8 bases not matched to a gene; V was cut back by 5 bases and J by 6 bases. CDR3 in DNA: TGTGCCACCAGCTCGGGGACAGGGCTCGCCAATGAGCAGTTCTTC. It is translated as CATSSGTGLANEQFF.

This clone was picked up a small number of times. The V gene is TRBV7-9, the J gene TRBJ1-6; 10 bases are a match to TRBD1. CDR1 is SEHNR, CDR2 FQNEAQ, per germline (reference sequence). The CDR3 consists of 14 residues. Losses at the gene ends were 5 bases for V and 8 bases for J; bases not matched to a gene: 3. In DNA form, the CDR3 reads TGTGCCAGCAGCGTAGACAGGGGGCATTCACCCCTCCACTTT. Its protein product is CASSVDRGHSPLHF. The full variable domain, completed using reference TRBV7-9 and TRBJ1-6, is DTGVSQNPRHKITKRGQNVTFRCDPISEHNRLYWYRQTLGQGPEFLTYFQNEAQLEKSRLLSDRFSAERPKGSFSTLEIQRTEQGDSAMYLCASSVDRGHSPLHFGNGTRLTVT.

This chain links TRBV9 with TRBJ2-3; 11 bases are shared with TRBD2. Germline V gives CDR1 SGDLS, CDR2 YYNGEE. V dropped 6 bases and J dropped 8; count of bases not matched to a gene: 17. The length of the CDR3 is 17 residues. CDR3 DNA sequence: TGTGCCAGCACCCTGGGGGGTAGCGGGGGGGCTAAGGGTACGCAGTATTTT. The encoded protein is CASTLGGSGGAKGTQYF.

V gene TRBV9 combines with J gene TRBJ1-2, with 7 nucleotides matching TRBD1. V lost 3 bases and J lost 11; bases outside the gene matches: 16. The CDR3 loop spans 15 amino acids. Germline CDR1 and CDR2: SGDLS and YYNGEE. The CDR3 protein is CASSAARERGLRYTF. Written as DNA, the CDR3 is TGTGCCAGCAGCGCAGCTCGAGAAAGGGGGCTACGGTACACCTTC. Full variable domain (outside the CDR3, taken from reference TRBV9 and TRBJ1-2): DSGVTQTPKHLITATGQRVTLRCSPRSGDLSVYWYQQSLDQGLQFLIQYYNGEERAKGNILERFSAQQFPDLHSELNLSSLELGDSALYFCASSAARERGLRYTFGSGTRLTVV.

V is TRBV6-5 and J is TRBJ2-1; D might be TRBD2 (6 bases). Between the trimmed V and J ends, which lost 4 bases and 0 bases, there was a span of 10 bases. This CDR3 spans 15 amino acids. Germline V gene sequence: CDR1 MNHEY, CDR2 SVGAGI. CDR3 region: CASSFGGSSYNEQFF. The CDR3 DNA follows: TGTGCCAGCAGTTTTGGGGGGTCCTCCTACAATGAGCAGTTCTTC.

V gene TRBV6-5 combines with J gene TRBJ1-5; D is unresolved. Looked up from germline, CDR1 is MNHEY and CDR2 is SVGAGI. Trimming removed 2 bases at V and 5 bases at J, with 13 bases between. The CDR3 is made up of 15 amino acids. Written as DNA, the CDR3 is TGTGCCAGCAGTTACGAGGGTCAGAGGGATCAGCCCCAGCATTTT. It encodes CASSYEGQRDQPQHF.

The rearrangement joins TRBV2 to TRBJ2-2; the match to TRBD1 covers 8 bases. With V trimmed by 5 bases and J by 6 bases, 2 bases remained unmatched. CDR3 length: 13 residues. The germline V gene has CDR1 SNHLY and CDR2 FYNNEI. The CDR3 DNA reads as TGTGCCAGCAGTACACAGGGGGCCGGGGAGCTGTTTTTT. It encodes CASSTQGAGELFF.

The chain joins TRBV28 to TRBJ1-1; D gene uncertain. The CDR3 totals 12 residues. Looked up from germline, CDR1 is MDHEN and CDR2 is SYDVKM. Between the trimmed V and J ends, which lost 6 bases and 5 bases, there was a span of 10 bases. The CDR3 reads CASRSIRTEAFF. The DNA for the CDR3 is TGTGCCAGCAGGAGCATAAGAACTGAAGCTTTCTTT.